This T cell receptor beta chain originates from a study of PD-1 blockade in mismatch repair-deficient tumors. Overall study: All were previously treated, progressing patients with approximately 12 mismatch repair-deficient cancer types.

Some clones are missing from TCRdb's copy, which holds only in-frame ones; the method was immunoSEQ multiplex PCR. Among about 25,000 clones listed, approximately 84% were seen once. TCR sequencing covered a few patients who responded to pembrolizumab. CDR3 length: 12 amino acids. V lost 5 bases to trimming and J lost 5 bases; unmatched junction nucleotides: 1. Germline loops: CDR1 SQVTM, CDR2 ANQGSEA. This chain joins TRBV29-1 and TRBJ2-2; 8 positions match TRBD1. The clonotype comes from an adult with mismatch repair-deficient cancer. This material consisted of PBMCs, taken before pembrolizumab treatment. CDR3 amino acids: CSVNRGTGELFF. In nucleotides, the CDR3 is TGCAGCGTTAACAGGGGGACCGGGGAGCTGTTTTTT.